The sequence of this TCR beta chain was determined in a study of T cell clonality in common variable immunodeficiency. General study findings and limits: CVID subjects had higher TCRbeta clonality than healthy controls, most marked in about a third. Fewer deletions and N-nucleotide insertions were reportedly seen in common variable immunodeficiency TCR beta sequences.

This CDR3 region has 12 residues. Germline V CDR1 and CDR2: SQVTM, ANQGSEA. V lost 4 bases to trimming and J lost 5 bases; unmatched junction nucleotides: 4. A word on this clone: Its antigen is currently unknown. Read coverage stops 3 residues before the CDR3 terminus; the germline J gene supplies the remainder.

Sequencing was performed with immunoSEQ multiplex PCR; in TCRdb, only in-frame clones are kept and a portion is missing. The counts give 16,000 or so clones, none of them seen only once; 14% is held by the top ten. Patients had low serum IgG, IgA and/or IgM and specific antibody deficiency. For at least one year, all CVID subjects received replacement immunoglobulin. Donors gave roughly 5 to 8 ml heparinized peripheral whole blood. The receptor's source is a human donor with common variable immunodeficiency. The sequenced material came from peripheral blood mononuclear cells. This rearrangement joins TRBV29-1 to TRBJ2-5, with 7 positions matching TRBD2. The CDR3 DNA, read in part, is TGCAGCGTTGGATGGGGGGGGGAGACC. It codes for CSVGWGGET. The entire CDR3 reads CSVGWGGETQYF.